These T cell receptor beta chains were read from a single sample in a study of T cells in Graves' hyperthyroidism and ophthalmopathy. TCRdb analysed the multiplex PCR reads with MiXCR anew, one entry per CDR3 protein. The data hold approximately 710,000 distinct CDR3 sequences, with 15% to 20% observed a single time. Material for sequencing was blood. The receptors originated from a man aged 50 to 60 with Graves' hyperthyroidism. CDR3s include the opening cysteine and the closing phenylalanine or tryptophan. The order of the fields is clone size, D gene, V gene, J gene, CDR3 protein, CDR3 DNA. The D gene is left open where the match is weak. Some rows mark clone size as missing; the rest say once, few, many or name a class of expanded clone.

many	-	TRBV20-1	TRBJ1-5	CSARSSNQPQHF	TGCAGTGCTAGAAGTAGCAATCAGCCCCAGCATTTT
-	TRBD2	TRBV6-9	TRBJ2-1	CASSSPSGKRNEQFF	TGTGCCAGCAGTTCTCCTAGCGGGAAGAGGAATGAGCAGTTCTTC
many	-	TRBV27	TRBJ2-2	CASSSGGFGSGELFF	TGTGCCAGCAGTTCCGGGGGTTTTGGCTCCGGGGAGCTGTTTTTT
-	TRBD1	TRBV18	TRBJ2-7	CASSPSPGGEQYF	TGTGCCAGCTCACCATCCCCAGGGGGTGAGCAGTACTTC
many	-	TRBV10-2	TRBJ1-4	CASSEPGRVGEKLFF	TGCGCCAGCAGCGAGCCGGGGCGCGTTGGTGAAAAACTGTTTTTT
-	-	TRBV29-1	TRBJ1-2	CSFRQNYGYTF	TGCAGCTTTCGACAGAACTATGGCTACACCTTC
once	-	TRBV4-2	TRBJ2-5	CASSPGTRKSQETQYF	TGTGCCAGCAGCCCAGGCACTAGGAAGAGCCAAGAGACCCAGTACTTC
-	-	TRBV7-6	TRBJ2-3	CASSLNPQAAHTQYF	TGTGCCAGCAGCTTAAATCCCCAGGCGGCACATACGCAGTATTTT
-	TRBD1	TRBV24-1	TRBJ2-2	CATSDTQSGTGSGTGELFF	TGTGCCACCAGTGACACCCAGAGCGGGACAGGGTCAGGGACCGGGGAGCTGTTTTTT
few	-	TRBV12-3/TRBV12-4	TRBJ2-1	CASSFRGAVNEQFF	TGTGCCAGCAGTTTTAGAGGGGCGGTCAATGAGCAGTTCTTC
many	TRBD2	TRBV20-1	TRBJ2-5	CSVLAGGHQETQYF	TGCAGTGTGCTAGCGGGAGGGCACCAAGAGACCCAGTACTTC
many	TRBD1	TRBV2	TRBJ2-7	CASSETDRVYEQYF	TGTGCCAGCAGTGAAACTGACAGGGTGTACGAGCAGTACTTC
many	TRBD1	TRBV12-3/TRBV12-4	TRBJ2-2	CASSLTGSPTGELFF	TGTGCCAGCAGTCTGACAGGGAGTCCCACCGGGGAGCTGTTTTTT
few	TRBD2	TRBV5-1	TRBJ2-1	CASSLTPGGLGNEQFF	TGCGCCAGCAGCTTGACACCGGGAGGGTTGGGGAATGAGCAGTTCTTC
many	TRBD2	TRBV6-1	TRBJ2-3	CASRTGLAGVSDTQYF	TGTGCCAGCAGGACCGGACTAGCGGGAGTCTCCGATACGCAGTATTTT
few	TRBD1	TRBV6-1	TRBJ2-2	CASSPGPDRVDTGELFF	TGTGCCAGCAGCCCTGGTCCGGACAGGGTTGACACCGGGGAGCTGTTTTTT
few	TRBD2	TRBV6-9	TRBJ2-7	CASSYTGTRATYEQYF	TGTGCCAGCAGTTACACCGGGACTAGGGCGACCTACGAGCAGTACTTC
many	-	TRBV24-1	TRBJ2-3	CATSDAPSLDTQYF	TGTGCCACCAGCGATGCCCCCAGTTTAGATACGCAGTATTTT
few	TRBD2	TRBV6-1	TRBJ2-3	CASKTNGGTDTQYF	TGTGCCAGCAAAACCAACGGGGGGACAGATACGCAGTATTTT
many	TRBD1	TRBV5-1	TRBJ1-1	CASSLAGTVRNTEAFF	TGCGCCAGCAGCTTGGCCGGGACAGTCCGGAACACTGAAGCTTTCTTT
many	-	TRBV28	TRBJ2-1	CASSQLTRSYNEQFF	TGTGCCAGCAGCCAGCTGACGCGTTCCTACAATGAGCAGTTCTTC
-	TRBD2	TRBV4-1	TRBJ2-2	CASSQGLAGVVTGELFF	TGCGCCAGCAGCCAAGGACTAGCGGGAGTGGTTACCGGGGAGCTGTTTTTT
many	TRBD1	TRBV30	TRBJ1-1	CAWSVTGGWTEAFF	TGTGCCTGGAGTGTTACAGGGGGCTGGACTGAAGCTTTCTTT
-	TRBD2	TRBV2	TRBJ2-5	CASSGPSGSSGDF	TGTGCCAGCAGTGGACCTAGCGGGAGTTCCGGGGACTTC
many	-	TRBV12-3/TRBV12-4	TRBJ1-1	CASSFILMNTEAFF	TGTGCCAGCAGTTTTATACTGATGAACACTGAAGCTTTCTTT
many	-	TRBV20-1	TRBJ2-7	CSVLMGSSYEQYF	TGCAGTGTCCTCATGGGAAGCTCCTACGAGCAGTACTTC
many	TRBD1	TRBV2	TRBJ1-1	CASSPQGAGTEAFF	TGCGCCAGCAGCCCCCAGGGGGCGGGCACTGAAGCTTTCTTT
few	-	TRBV12-3/TRBV12-4	TRBJ1-6	CASKLLTANNSPLHF	TGTGCCAGCAAGCTGTTGACAGCTAATAATTCACCCCTCCACTTT
-	TRBD1	TRBV18	TRBJ1-6	CASSSGQILNGAPLHF	TGTGCCAGCTCATCGGGACAGATCTTAAACGGGGCACCCCTCCACTTT
-	-	TRBV30	TRBJ1-5	CAWSAGFGQPQHF	TGTGCCTGGAGTGCTGGCTTTGGTCAGCCCCAGCATTTT
many	-	TRBV11-2	TRBJ2-7	CASSLGTLSSYEQYF	TGTGCCAGCAGCTTAGGGACACTCAGCTCCTACGAGCAGTACTTC
few	TRBD2	TRBV4-1	TRBJ2-7	CASSQVLAEDYEQYF	TGCGCCAGCAGCCAAGTGCTAGCGGAAGACTACGAGCAGTACTTC
many	-	TRBV2	TRBJ2-5	CASSEARGTIGETQYF	TGTGCCAGCAGTGAAGCGAGGGGGACTATAGGAGAGACCCAGTACTTC
few	-	TRBV2	TRBJ1-1	CASSEVGTEAFF	TGTGCCAGCAGTGAAGTGGGGACTGAAGCTTTCTTT
many	TRBD2	TRBV14	TRBJ2-1	CASSPGTSAYNEQFF	TGTGCCAGCAGCCCCGGGACTAGCGCCTACAATGAGCAGTTCTTC
-	TRBD2	TRBV11-2	TRBJ2-7	CASSLHGTSGDEQYF	TGTGCCAGCAGCTTACATGGGACTAGCGGAGACGAGCAGTACTTC
many	TRBD1	TRBV2	TRBJ1-6	CASRDRGDGSPLHF	TGTGCCAGCAGAGACAGGGGCGATGGTTCACCCCTCCACTTT
-	-	TRBV19	TRBJ2-7	CASSIRKGATYEQYF	TGTGCCAGTAGTATCCGCAAAGGCGCCACCTACGAGCAGTACTTC
many	-	TRBV12-3/TRBV12-4	TRBJ1-1	CASSLPEILNTEAFF	TGTGCCAGCAGTTTACCGGAAATTTTGAACACTGAAGCTTTCTTT
many	-	TRBV6-2/TRBV6-3	TRBJ2-7	CASRPGSYEQYF	TGTGCCAGCAGACCGGGAAGCTACGAGCAGTACTTC
once	-	TRBV28	TRBJ2-3	CASSFMWTGTDTQYF	TGTGCCAGCAGTTTCATGTGGACGGGCACAGATACGCAGTATTTT
many	-	TRBV12-5	TRBJ2-1	CASGLSGGAGTYNEQFF	TGTGCTAGTGGTTTGAGTGGTGGGGCGGGAACTTACAATGAGCAGTTCTTC
many	-	TRBV14	TRBJ2-5	CASSQDPEETQYF	TGTGCCAGCAGCCAAGATCCAGAAGAGACCCAGTACTTC
many	TRBD1	TRBV19	TRBJ1-1	CASRPGQGNTEAFF	TGTGCCAGTAGGCCGGGACAGGGGAACACTGAAGCTTTCTTT
many	-	TRBV11-2	TRBJ2-3	CASSLEAPDTQYF	TGTGCCAGCAGCTTAGAGGCCCCAGATACGCAGTATTTT
few	-	TRBV28	TRBJ1-4	CASSFVGAHEKLFF	TGTGCCAGCAGTTTTGTAGGGGCGCATGAAAAACTGTTTTTT
many	-	TRBV6-5	TRBJ2-7	CASSYAHEQYF	TGTGCCAGCAGTTACGCCCACGAGCAGTACTTC